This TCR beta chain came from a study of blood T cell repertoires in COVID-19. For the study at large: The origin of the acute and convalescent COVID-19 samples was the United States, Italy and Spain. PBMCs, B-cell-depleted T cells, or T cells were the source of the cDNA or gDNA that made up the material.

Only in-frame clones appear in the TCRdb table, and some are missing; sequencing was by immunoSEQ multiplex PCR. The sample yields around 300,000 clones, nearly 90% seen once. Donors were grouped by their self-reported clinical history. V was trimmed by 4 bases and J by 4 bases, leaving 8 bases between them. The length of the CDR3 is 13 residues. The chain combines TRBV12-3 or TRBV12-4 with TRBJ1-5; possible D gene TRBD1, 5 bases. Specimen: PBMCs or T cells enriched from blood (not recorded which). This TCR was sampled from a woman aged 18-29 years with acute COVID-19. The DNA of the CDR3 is TGTGCCAGCAGTTCCGGGACTAATCAGCCCCAGCATTTT. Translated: CASSSGTNQPQHF.